This TCR beta chain was obtained from a study of molecular identifiers for immune sequencing clone quantification. TCRdb ran MiXCR on the PCR reads and lists one entry per CDR3 protein. Of about 100,000 distinct CDR3 sequences detected, approximately 40% appear once; the ten largest clones hold approximately 4%. The CDR3 is 16 residues long. The V gene lost 0 bases and the J gene lost 0 bases, with 15 bases spanning the gap. Germline assignment: CDR1 DFQATT and CDR2 SNEGSKA (reference sequence). The chain joins TRBV20-1 to TRBJ2-7; D gene unclear. This clonotype was obtained from a human donor in good health. Some libraries in this study had Jurkat cell RNA spiked in. The sample taken for sequencing was naive CD8+ T cells from blood, with Jurkat cell RNA spiked in. Regarding subset: FACS-sorted CD8+CD4-CCR7+CD45RA+ naive T cells. The CDR3 region is CSARDNRATYSYEQYF. The CDR3 nucleotides read TGCAGTGCTAGAGATAATAGGGCCACTTACTCCTACGAGCAGTACTTC.